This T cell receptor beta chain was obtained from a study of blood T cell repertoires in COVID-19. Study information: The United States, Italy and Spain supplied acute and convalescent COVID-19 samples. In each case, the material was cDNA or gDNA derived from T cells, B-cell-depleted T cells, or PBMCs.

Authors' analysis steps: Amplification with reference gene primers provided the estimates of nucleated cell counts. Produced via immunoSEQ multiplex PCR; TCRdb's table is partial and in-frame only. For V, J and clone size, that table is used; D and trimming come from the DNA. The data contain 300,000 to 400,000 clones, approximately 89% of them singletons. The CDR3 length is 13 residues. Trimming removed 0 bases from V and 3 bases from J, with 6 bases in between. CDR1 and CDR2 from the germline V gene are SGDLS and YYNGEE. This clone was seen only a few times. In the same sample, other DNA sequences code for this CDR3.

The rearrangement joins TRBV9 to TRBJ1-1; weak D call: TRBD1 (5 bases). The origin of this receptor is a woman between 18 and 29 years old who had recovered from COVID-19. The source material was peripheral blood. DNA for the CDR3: TGTGCCAGCAGCGTAGGGGGGGACACTGAAGCTTTCTTT. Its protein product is CASSVGGDTEAFF.